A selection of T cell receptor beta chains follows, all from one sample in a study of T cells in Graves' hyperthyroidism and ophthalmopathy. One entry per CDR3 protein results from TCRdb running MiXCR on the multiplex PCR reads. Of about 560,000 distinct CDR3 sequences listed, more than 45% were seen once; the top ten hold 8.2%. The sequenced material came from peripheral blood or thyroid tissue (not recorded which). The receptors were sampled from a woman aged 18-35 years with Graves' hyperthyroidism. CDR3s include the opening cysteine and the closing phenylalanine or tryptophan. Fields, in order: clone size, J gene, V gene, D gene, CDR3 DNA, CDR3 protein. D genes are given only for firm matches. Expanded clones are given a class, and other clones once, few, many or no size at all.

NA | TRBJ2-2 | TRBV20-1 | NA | TGCAGTGCTACGGGAACGGTATGGGACACCGGGGAGCTGTTTTTT | CSATGTVWDTGELFF
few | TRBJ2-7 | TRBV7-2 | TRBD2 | TGTGCCAGCAGCCAAGGACTGGGGGGGATTTACGAGCAGTACTTC | CASSQGLGGIYEQYF
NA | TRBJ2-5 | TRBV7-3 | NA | TGTGCCAGCAGCGGGGGGGTATGGAACAGGGGCCCGTCGGAGACCCAGTACTTC | CASSGGVWNRGPSETQYF
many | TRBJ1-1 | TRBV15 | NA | TGTGCCACCAGCAGGGGCCAGAACACTGAAGCTTTCTTT | CATSRGQNTEAFF
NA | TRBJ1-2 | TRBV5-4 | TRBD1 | TGTGCCAGCAGCTTGGAGGCCAGGGGGCCCTATGGCTACACCTTC | CASSLEARGPYGYTF
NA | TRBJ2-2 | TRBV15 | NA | TGTGCCACCAGCAGAGATCTGGGTTTT | CATSRDLGF
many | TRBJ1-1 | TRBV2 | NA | TGTGCCACCACGGCAGGGTTGGACACTGAAGCTTTCTTT | CATTAGLDTEAFF
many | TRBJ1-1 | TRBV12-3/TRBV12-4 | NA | TGTGCCAGCAGTTTCGGTTGGAACACTGAAGCTTTCTTT | CASSFGWNTEAFF
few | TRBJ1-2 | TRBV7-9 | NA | TGTGCCAGCAGCTTTTTGCCAGGGAAGCCAGAAGGCTACACCTTC | CASSFLPGKPEGYTF
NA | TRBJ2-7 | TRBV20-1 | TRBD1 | TGCAGTGCTAGAGGTCCCGGGACAGGGCAGGACGAGCAGTACTTC | CSARGPGTGQDEQYF
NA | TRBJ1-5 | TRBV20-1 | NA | TGCAGTGCTAGCGCAGGGGCCGCACCTGTCGATCAGCCCCAGCATTTT | CSASAGAAPVDQPQHF
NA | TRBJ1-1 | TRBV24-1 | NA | TGTGCCACCAGTGACGCGCTGGGTGGGGCTTTCTTT | CATSDALGGAFF
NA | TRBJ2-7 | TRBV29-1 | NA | TGCAGCGTAGCTAGGGGATACTCCTACGAGCAGTACTTC | CSVARGYSYEQYF
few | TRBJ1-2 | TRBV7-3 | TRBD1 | TGCGCCAGCAGCTACAGGGGTAGCGGCTACACCTTC | CASSYRGSGYTF
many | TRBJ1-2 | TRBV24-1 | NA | TGTGCCACCAGTGACCTCGGACGGTACACCTTC | CATSDLGRYTF
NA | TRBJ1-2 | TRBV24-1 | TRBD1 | TGTGCCACCCAGGGGGCAAACTATGGCTACACCTTC | CATQGANYGYTF
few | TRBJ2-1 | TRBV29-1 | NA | TGCAGCGTTGAAGGAACTGACTACAATGAGCAGTTCTTC | CSVEGTDYNEQFF
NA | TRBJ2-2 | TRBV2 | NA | TGTGCCAGCAGGACGACAGGAGCCGCGAACACCGGGGAGCTGTTTTTT | CASRTTGAANTGELFF
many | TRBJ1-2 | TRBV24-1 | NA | TGTGCCACCAGTCGTTTAGATGGGGGCTACACCTTC | CATSRLDGGYTF
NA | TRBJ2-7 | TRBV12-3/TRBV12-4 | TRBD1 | TGTGCCAGCAGCGGACAGGGTCGTGGTGAGCAGTACTTC | CASSGQGRGEQYF
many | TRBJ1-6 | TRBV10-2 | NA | TGCGCCAGCAGTGTGGGCAGCCCTTCACCCCTCCACTTT | CASSVGSPSPLHF
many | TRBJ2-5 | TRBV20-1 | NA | TGCAGTGCTAGGCTAGGGAACGGCAAAGAGACCCAGTACTTC | CSARLGNGKETQYF
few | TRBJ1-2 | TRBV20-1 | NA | TGCAGTGCTAGGACGGGCTCTACTAACTATGGCTACACCTTC | CSARTGSTNYGYTF
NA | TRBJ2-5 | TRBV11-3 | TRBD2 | TGTGCCAGCAGCTTAGCGATCGGGGGGCAAGAGACCCAGTACTTC | CASSLAIGGQETQYF
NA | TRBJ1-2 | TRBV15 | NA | TGTGCCACCAGCAGAGATAACGGGGCTGGCTACACCTTC | CATSRDNGAGYTF
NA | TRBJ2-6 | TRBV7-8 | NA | TGTGCCAGCAGCTTTGGGGAGTCTGGGGCCAACGTCCTGACTTTC | CASSFGESGANVLTF
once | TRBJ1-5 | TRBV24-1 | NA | TGTGCCACCAGTGATGCTACCGGGGGGAGCAATCAGCCCCAGCATTTT | CATSDATGGSNQPQHF
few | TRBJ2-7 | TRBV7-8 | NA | TGTGCCAGCAGCTTAGAAGGGGTCTACGAGCAGTACTTC | CASSLEGVYEQYF
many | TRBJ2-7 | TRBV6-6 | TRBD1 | TGTGCCAGCAGCCGACAGGGATCCGAGCAGTACTTC | CASSRQGSEQYF
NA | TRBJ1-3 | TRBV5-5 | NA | TGTGCCAGCAGCTTAGCAGGCAACTCTGGAAACACCATATATTTT | CASSLAGNSGNTIYF
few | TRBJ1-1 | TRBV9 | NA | TGTGCCAGCAAAACCGGCCGAGACACTGAAGCTTTCTTT | CASKTGRDTEAFF
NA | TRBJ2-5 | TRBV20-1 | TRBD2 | TGCAGTGCTAGAGGAGCGGGGGCAGGGGAGACCCAGTACTTC | CSARGAGAGETQYF
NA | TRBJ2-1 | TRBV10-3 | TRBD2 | TGTGCCATCAGTGAAAGTCTAGCGGGAGCCGGATGGGAAGAGCAGTTCTTC | CAISESLAGAGWEEQFF
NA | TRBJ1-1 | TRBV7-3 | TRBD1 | TGCGCCAGCAGCCATAGTACAGGGGACACTGAAGCTTTCTTT | CASSHSTGDTEAFF
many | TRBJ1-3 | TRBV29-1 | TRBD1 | TGCAGCGTTGGGGACAGTCTGGGAAACACCATATATTTT | CSVGDSLGNTIYF
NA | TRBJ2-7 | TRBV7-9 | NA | TGTGCCAGCAGTTTAGTTGGAGGCTCGGTCTACGAGCAGTACTTC | CASSLVGGSVYEQYF
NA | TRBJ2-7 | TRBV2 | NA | TGTGCCAGCAGTTACATTAGCGGTACCTACGAGCAGTACTTC | CASSYISGTYEQYF
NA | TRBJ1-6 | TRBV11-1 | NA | TGTGCCACCAGTGACAACTACAGGAATTCACCCCTCCACTTT | CATSDNYRNSPLHF
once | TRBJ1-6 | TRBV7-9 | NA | TGTGCCAGCAGCAGTTACGGGGCGAATTCACCCCTCCACTTT | CASSSYGANSPLHF
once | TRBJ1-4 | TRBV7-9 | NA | TGTGCCAGCAGCTTAGCCCCGGGACTGTTTTTT | CASSLAPGLFF
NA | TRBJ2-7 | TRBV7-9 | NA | TGCGCCAGCAGCCAAGATTTTTCAGGGGCATCCTACGAGCAGTACTTC | CASSQDFSGASYEQYF
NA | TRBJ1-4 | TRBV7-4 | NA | TGTGCCAGCAGCCCCGACGGTGCAACTAATGAAAAACTGTTTTTT | CASSPDGATNEKLFF
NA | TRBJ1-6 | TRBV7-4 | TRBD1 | TGTGCCAGCAGCTTACGCCGAGGGACAGGGGATTCACCCCTCCACTTT | CASSLRRGTGDSPLHF
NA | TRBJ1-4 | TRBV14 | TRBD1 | TGTGCCAGCAGCCAAGATCTCGGGGACAGGGGTGAAAAACTGTTTTTT | CASSQDLGDRGEKLFF
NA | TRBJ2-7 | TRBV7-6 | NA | TGCGCCAGCAGCCAAGTTCTCGGGGCGTCCTACGAGCGGTACTTC | CASSQVLGASYERYF
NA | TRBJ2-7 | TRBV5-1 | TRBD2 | TGCGCCAGCAGCTTGGCTTCTAGCGGGAGGCGCCTCTACGAGCAGTACTTC | CASSLASSGRRLYEQYF
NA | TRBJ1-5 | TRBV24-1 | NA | TGTGCCACCAGTGATGGTTCGCGACAGGACAATCAGCCCCAGCATTTT | CATSDGSRQDNQPQHF
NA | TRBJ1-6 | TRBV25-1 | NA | TGTACCAGCAGCCGGGAGCATAATTCACCCCTCCACTTT | CTSSREHNSPLHF
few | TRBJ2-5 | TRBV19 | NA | TGTGCCAGTAGTATAGCCCAATCCGGTTACCAAGAGACCCAGTACTTC | CASSIAQSGYQETQYF
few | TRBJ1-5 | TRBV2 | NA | TGTGCCAGCAGAGGGGGGACGGGAAATCAGCCCCAGCATTTT | CASRGGTGNQPQHF
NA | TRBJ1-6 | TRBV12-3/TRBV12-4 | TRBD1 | TGTGCCAGCAGTCAGGGAGGGGACAGGGTCTCACCCCTCCACTTT | CASSQGGDRVSPLHF
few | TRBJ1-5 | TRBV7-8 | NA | TGTGCCAGCAGCTTAGGCCGAGGACAGAATCAGCCCCAGCATTTT | CASSLGRGQNQPQHF
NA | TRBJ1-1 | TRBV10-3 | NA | TGTGCCATCAGTGAGTCGCGGGCTGAAGCTTTCTTT | CAISESRAEAFF
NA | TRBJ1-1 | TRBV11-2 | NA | TGTGCTAGTGGTTCCGCTACTGAAGCTTTCTTT | CASGSATEAFF
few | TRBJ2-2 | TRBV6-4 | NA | TGTGCCAGCACCCAAAGGCAGAACACCGGGGAGCTGTTTTTT | CASTQRQNTGELFF